The clone carrying this T cell receptor beta chain has just one count. This sample was taken from a study of blood T cell repertoires in COVID-19. In the study overall: COVID-19 samples collected from the United States, Italy and Spain covered acute and convalescent phases. PBMCs, B-cell-depleted T cells, or T cells provided the cDNA or gDNA that made up the material.

Seattle patients were enrolled during active infection and followed longitudinally. Original data processing: Reference gene primers were amplified, and this amplification served to estimate nucleated cell counts. Assay used: immunoSEQ multiplex PCR; TCRdb lists only in-frame clones, some missing. The DNA gave D and trimming, while V, J and clone size come from that table. The sample has hundreds of thousands of clones; approximately 89% are singletons. V lost 8 bases, J lost 1 base, and 17 bases lay in between. The CDR3 is made up of 15 amino acids. Germline CDR1 reads MNHEY; CDR2 reads SVGAGI. The receptor was derived from a woman aged 25 to 39 with COVID-19, enrolled during active disease. The sequenced sample was peripheral blood. This sequence joins TRBV6-5 and TRBJ2-5, with D maybe TRBD1 (5 bases). The DNA for the CDR3 is TGTGCCAGCTCCCATCACCAGGGATCCCAAGAGACCCAGTACTTC. Residues: CASSHHQGSQETQYF.